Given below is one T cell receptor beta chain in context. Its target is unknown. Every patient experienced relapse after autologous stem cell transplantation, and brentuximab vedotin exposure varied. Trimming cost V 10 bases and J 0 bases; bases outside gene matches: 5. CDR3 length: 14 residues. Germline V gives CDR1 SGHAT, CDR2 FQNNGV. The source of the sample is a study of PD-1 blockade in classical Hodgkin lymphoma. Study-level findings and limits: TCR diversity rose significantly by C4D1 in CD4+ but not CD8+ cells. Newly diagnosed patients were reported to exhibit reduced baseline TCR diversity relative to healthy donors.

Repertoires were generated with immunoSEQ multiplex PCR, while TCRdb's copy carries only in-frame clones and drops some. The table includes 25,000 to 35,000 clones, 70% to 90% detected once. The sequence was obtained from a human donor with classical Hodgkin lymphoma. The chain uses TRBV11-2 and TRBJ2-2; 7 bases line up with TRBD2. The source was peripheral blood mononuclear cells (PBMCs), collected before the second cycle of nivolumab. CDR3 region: CATNRGANTGELFF. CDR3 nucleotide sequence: TGTGCCACCAACCGGGGGGCGAACACCGGGGAGCTGTTTTTT.